These T cell receptor beta chains were read from a single sample in a study of a mutant IDH1 vaccine in newly diagnosed glioma. Their cognate antigens are unknown. The data were produced by immunoSEQ multiplex PCR, yet TCRdb's version contains in-frame clones alone and is incomplete. The table lists approximately 50,000 clones, approximately 80% of them singletons. The source material was PBMCs, sampled from a glioma patient whose treatment included an IDH1 peptide vaccine. These receptors were collected from a man in his forties with glioma. Both conserved end residues are part of each CDR3. A D gene is named only where the DNA matches it firmly. The size of a clone is reported for some rows only, either as once, few or many, or as a class for expanded clones.

>TRBV10-2|TRBJ1-3|-|-
CASSLVDPGNTIYF
TGCGCCAGCAGCCTCGTTGATCCTGGAAACACCATATATTTT
>TRBV19|TRBJ2-1|few|TRBD2
CASSSLPAGGNEQFF
TGTGCCAGTAGTTCCCTTCCAGCGGGGGGAAATGAGCAGTTCTTC
>TRBV30|TRBJ2-7|-|-
CAFQKRGGWGEQYF
TGTGCCTTCCAAAAGAGGGGGGGTTGGGGCGAGCAGTACTTC
>TRBV19|TRBJ1-2|-|-
CASSIGHGRSYTF
TGTGCCAGTAGTATAGGACACGGTAGGAGCTACACCTTC
>TRBV2|TRBJ2-3|-|-
CASRAGGGTDTQYF
TGTGCCAGCAGGGCCGGAGGGGGCACAGATACGCAGTATTTT
>TRBV6-6|TRBJ1-1|-|-
CASKRDLNTEAFF
TGTGCCAGCAAACGGGACCTGAACACTGAAGCTTTCTTT
>TRBV18|TRBJ1-4|-|-
CASSPKAIGLNEKLFF
TGTGCCAGCTCACCAAAGGCCATCGGGCTTAATGAAAAACTGTTTTTT
>TRBV5-1|TRBJ2-6|once|-
CASSSQPTGHGANVLTF
TGCGCCAGCAGCTCGCAACCGACAGGTCATGGGGCCAACGTCCTGACTTTC
>TRBV7-8|TRBJ1-1|-|-
CASSLEGQNTEAFF
TGTGCCAGCAGCTTAGAAGGACAGAACACTGAAGCTTTCTTT
>TRBV29-1|TRBJ2-5|once|-
CSVMGGDQETQYF
TGCAGCGTCATGGGCGGGGACCAAGAGACCCAGTACTTC
>TRBV5-1|TRBJ2-7|few|TRBD1
CASSLNRDSLGEQYF
TGCGCCAGCAGCTTAAACCGGGACAGCTTGGGGGAGCAGTACTTC
>TRBV7-9|TRBJ2-4|-|-
CASSGRRGRENIQYF
TGTGCCAGCAGCGGCCGCAGGGGCCGGGAAAACATTCAGTACTTC
>TRBV9|TRBJ2-7|-|TRBD1
CASSAYWTGDYEQYF
TGTGCCAGCAGCGCCTATTGGACAGGGGACTACGAGCAGTACTTC
>TRBV7-9|TRBJ1-4|-|TRBD1
CASSLGQGREKLFF
TGTGCCAGCAGCTTAGGACAGGGTCGGGAAAAACTGTTTTTT
>TRBV19|TRBJ2-1|-|TRBD2
CASRNLAVSYNEQFF
TGTGCCAGTAGGAACCTAGCGGTCTCCTACAATGAGCAGTTCTTC
>TRBV13|TRBJ2-2|-|-
CASSLGGALNTGELFF
TGTGCCAGCAGCTTAGGCGGAGCCCTGAACACCGGGGAGCTGTTTTTT
>TRBV18|TRBJ1-5|-|-
CASSPRGPVGSDQPQHF
TGTGCCAGCTCACCACGAGGACCGGTGGGGTCCGATCAGCCCCAGCATTTT
>TRBV7-2|TRBJ1-5|-|-
CASSPQGDQPQHF
TGTGCCAGCAGCCCCCAGGGTGATCAGCCCCAGCATTTT
>TRBV7-9|TRBJ2-1|-|-
CASSSDLSSYNEQFF
TGTGCCAGCAGCTCAGACTTGAGCTCCTACAATGAGCAGTTCTTC
>TRBV6-4|TRBJ1-2|-|-
CASSDSGFRGYTF
TGTGCCAGCAGTGACTCCGGGTTCCGGGGCTACACCTTC
>TRBV2|TRBJ2-1|medium-sized|-
CASSRSTGDEQFF
TGTGCCAGCAGTCGGTCCACGGGGGATGAGCAGTTCTTC
>TRBV6-4|TRBJ2-3|-|-
CASSDSLVGTDTQYF
TGTGCCAGCAGTGACTCGTTAGTGGGCACAGATACGCAGTATTTT
>TRBV6-5|TRBJ1-2|once|TRBD1
CASSRDRGGYTF
TGTGCCAGCAGCCGAGACAGGGGTGGCTACACCTTC
>TRBV19|TRBJ1-6|-|-
CATQRVIGGADNSPLHF
TGTGCCACCCAGAGGGTTATTGGCGGGGCAGATAATTCACCCCTCCACTTT
>TRBV7-9|TRBJ2-3|-|TRBD2
CASSVLAGGDTQYF
TGTGCCAGCAGCGTACTAGCGGGGGGGGATACGCAGTATTTT